This T cell receptor beta chain was identified during a study of shared clonotypes between healthy human individuals. The CDR3 spans 16 residues. The germline CDR1 and CDR2 sequences are SGHRS and YFSETQ. The V gene end was trimmed by 2 bases and the J gene end by 6 bases; junction bases not matched to a gene: 9. The table came from immunoSEQ multiplex PCR; TCRdb's copy has only in-frame clones and leaves some out. The top ten clones hold roughly 0.06% of a sample with under 650,000 clones, almost 97% of them seen once. This sequence originates from a woman aged 25 to 45 in good health. The sequencing sample was made of naive CD4+ T cells sorted from blood. The sample's subset: CD45RA+ positively selected. The V and J genes are TRBV5-1 and TRBJ2-7, with 12 positions matching TRBD2. The CDR3 DNA sequence: TGCGCCAGCAGCTTACTTGGACTAGCGGGAACGGGCGAGCAGTACTTC. Its translation: CASSLLGLAGTGEQYF. Full variable domain (remainder filled in from reference TRBV5-1 and TRBJ2-7): KAGVTQTPRYLIKTRGQQVTLSCSPISGHRSVSWYQQTPGQGLQFLFEYFSETQRNKGNFPGRFSGRQFSNSRSEMNVSTLELGDSALYLCASSLLGLAGTGEQYFGPGTRLTVT.